This T cell receptor (beta chain) appears in the sequencing data of a study of blood T cell repertoires in COVID-19. Whole-study context: The study drew acute and convalescent COVID-19 samples from the United States, Italy and Spain. PBMCs, B-cell-depleted T cells, or T cells provided the cDNA or gDNA that made up the material.

Per the authors' pipeline: It was from reference gene primer amplification that nucleated cell counts were estimated. Assay: immunoSEQ multiplex PCR; the TCRdb copy retains only in-frame clones and omits some. That table furnishes V, J and clone size, whereas the DNA furnished D and trimming. The table has around 450,000 clones, 87% seen once. Enrollees, roughly 18 to 95 years old, lived in 20 to 25 US areas. Per germline, CDR1 DFQATT and CDR2 SNEGSKA (reference sequence). The length of the CDR3 is 11 residues. V was clipped by 1 base and J by 12 bases; unmatched bases: 2. This sequence was found in a woman younger than 35 who had recovered from COVID-19. The chain links TRBV20-1 to TRBJ2-1; 8 bases map to TRBD1. The specimen sequenced was PBMCs or T cells enriched from blood (not recorded which). The CDR3 loop reads CSARVGTGQFF. The CDR3 coding sequence is TGCAGTGCTAGAGTGGGGACAGGGCAGTTCTTC.